The clone carrying this T cell receptor (beta chain) was recorded a few times. V shed 1 base and J 8 bases; nucleotides not matched to a gene: 10. This CDR3 is built from 16 residues. Germline lookup yields CDR1 LGHNA and CDR2 YSLEER. TCRdb re-called the reads with MiXCR, one entry per CDR3 protein. Here the sample spans roughly 280,000 distinct CDR3 sequences, roughly 10% being singletons. This record belongs to a study of T cell repertoires in cytomegalovirus infection. Material for sequencing was PBMCs. This clonotype originated in a human donor in good health (CMV status not recorded). Some clones in this sample may be carry-over from other donors' samples. The V and J genes are TRBV4-3 and TRBJ1-2, with 10 bases fitting TRBD1. The CDR3 DNA reads as TGCGCCAGCAGCCAAGTAGGACAGGGGGTTATGTCGGGCTACACCTTC. This gives the protein CASSQVGQGVMSGYTF.